This TCR beta chain was recorded in a study of CD4 T cells in relation to SARS-CoV-2 and coronaviruses. This clone was picked up a small number of times. Its antigen is as yet unknown. Whole-study findings and limits: Each donor contributed either pre-pandemic or post-infection samples, not both. Compared with monoreactive clones, crossreactive clones showed significantly weaker SARS-CoV-2 expansion.

TCRdb's copy holds only in-frame clones and misses some; the assay was immunoSEQ multiplex PCR. The sample lists tens of thousands of clones; around 77% were seen once. Before the COVID-19 pandemic, during about 2011-2018, CD4+ T cells were taken from unexposed donors. The cells were cultured for 9 to 11 days before CD4+ T cells were isolated. This CDR3 is 14 amino acids long. Trimming pared 1 base from V and 0 bases from J, leaving 7 bases between. Germline V gives CDR1 SGHTA, CDR2 FQGNSA. The sequenced sample was CD4+ T cells from PBMCs, cultured in vitro. The chain links TRBV7-2 to TRBJ2-7, with D hard to call. This receptor was obtained from a human donor in good health. The DNA of the CDR3 is TGTGCCAGCAGCTTAGTGAGTCTCTCCTACGAGCAGTACTTC. It specifies CASSLVSLSYEQYF.